The 8 T cell receptor beta chains below were found in one sample sequenced in a study of T cells after yellow fever vaccination. TCRdb re-called the 5' RACE reads through MiXCR, storing one row per CDR3 protein. The sample includes a few hundred thousand distinct CDR3 sequences, 17% of them seen just once. The sequencing used PBMCs, collected 5 to 6 days after the first yellow fever vaccination. These receptors originate from a man aged 18 to 30 who received the YFV17D yellow fever vaccine.

This sequence joins TRBV12-3 or TRBV12-4 and TRBJ2-7; tentatively, D is TRBD2 (6 bases). V was trimmed by 4 bases and J by 5 bases, leaving 15 bases between them. This CDR3 is built from 14 residues. Here the CDR3 DNA reads TGTGCCAGCAGTTCCGGGGGTGGAGCGGACGAGCAGTACTTC. This translates into CASSSGGGADEQYF.

The chain is built from TRBV11-2 and TRBJ2-3; the D is unclear. The CDR3 spans 17 residues. The ends were cut back, 4 bases at V and 0 bases at J, with 17 bases in the middle. Germline V lookup: CDR1 SGHAT, CDR2 FQNNGV. The CDR3: CASSSRAGPISTDTQYF. CDR3 DNA: TGTGCCAGCAGCTCACGGGCAGGACCCATTAGCACAGATACGCAGTATTTT.

The CDR3 DNA follows: TGTGCCAGCAGCGCGGGACAGGGCCAGGCTGAAGCTTTCTTT. Translating gives CASSAGQGQAEAFF. The chain employs TRBV7-9 and TRBJ1-1, with 9 bases lining up with TRBD1. Germline assignment: CDR1 SEHNR and CDR2 FQNEAQ (reference sequence). The CDR3 sequence is 14 residues long. J was trimmed by 6 bases and V by 5 bases; bases with no gene match: 7.

This clonotype was counted at least ten times. This rearrangement joins TRBV20-1 to TRBJ1-6, with 7 bases aligning to TRBD1. Germline assignment: CDR1 DFQATT and CDR2 SNEGSKA (reference sequence). CDR3 length equals 13 residues. With V trimmed by 3 bases and J by 6 bases, 2 bases remained unmatched. CDR3 amino acids: CSASGDSNSPLHF. In nucleotides, the CDR3 is TGCAGTGCTAGTGGGGACAGTAATTCACCCCTCCACTTT.

The chain carries TRBV20-1 and TRBJ2-3; TRBD1 or TRBD2 may be the D gene (6 bases each). The V end lost 6 bases, the J end lost 2 bases, and 12 bases lay between the germline ends. CDR3 length: 13 residues. Germline V gene data show CDR1 as DFQATT and CDR2 as SNEGSKA (reference sequence). The CDR3 protein is CSAPGGFTDTQYF. The CDR3 nucleotides read TGCAGTGCCCCCGGGGGCTTCACAGATACGCAGTATTTT.

In its sample, this clonotype was seen many times. The V and J genes are TRBV12-3 or TRBV12-4 and TRBJ1-1; unclear D gene. V was cut by 7 bases and J by 1 base, with 7 bases left in between. The CDR3 totals 12 residues. Here the CDR3 DNA reads TGTGCCAGCAAGTACCAGAACACTGAAGCTTTCTTT. Its protein product is CASKYQNTEAFF.

V and J are TRBV6-2 or TRBV6-3 and TRBJ2-1; TRBD1 agrees at 8 bases. Germline CDR1 reads MNHEY; CDR2 reads SVGEGT. J was trimmed by 6 bases and V by 10 bases; bases with no gene match: 5. This CDR3 has 12 residues. The CDR3 DNA follows: TGTGCCACCCAGGACAGGGCCAATGAGCAGTTCTTC. Amino acids: CATQDRANEQFF.

The table lists this clonotype with a few counts. The chain uses TRBV5-1 and TRBJ2-1; either TRBD1 or TRBD2 may supply D (5 bases each). Germline CDR1 SGHRS, CDR2 YFSETQ. This CDR3 region has 15 residues. Trimming took 5 bases from V and 3 from J, leaving 15 bases between them. Here the CDR3 reads CASRTIGANYNEQFF. DNA for the CDR3: TGCGCCAGCAGGACTATAGGGGCTAACTACAATGAGCAGTTCTTC.